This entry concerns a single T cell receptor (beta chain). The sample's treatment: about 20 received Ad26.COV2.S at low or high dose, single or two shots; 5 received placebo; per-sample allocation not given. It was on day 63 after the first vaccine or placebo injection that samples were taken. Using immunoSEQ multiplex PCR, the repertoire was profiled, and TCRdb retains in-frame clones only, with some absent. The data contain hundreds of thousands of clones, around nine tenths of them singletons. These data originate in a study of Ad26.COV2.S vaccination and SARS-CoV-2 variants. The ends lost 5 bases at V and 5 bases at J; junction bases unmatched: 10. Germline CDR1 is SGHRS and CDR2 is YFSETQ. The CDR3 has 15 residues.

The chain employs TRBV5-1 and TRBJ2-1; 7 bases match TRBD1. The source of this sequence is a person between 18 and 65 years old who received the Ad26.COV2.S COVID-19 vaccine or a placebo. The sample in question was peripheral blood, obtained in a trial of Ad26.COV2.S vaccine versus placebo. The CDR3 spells CASRKEQGVHNEQFF. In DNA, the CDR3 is TGCGCCAGCAGAAAGGAGCAGGGGGTTCACAATGAGCAGTTCTTC.